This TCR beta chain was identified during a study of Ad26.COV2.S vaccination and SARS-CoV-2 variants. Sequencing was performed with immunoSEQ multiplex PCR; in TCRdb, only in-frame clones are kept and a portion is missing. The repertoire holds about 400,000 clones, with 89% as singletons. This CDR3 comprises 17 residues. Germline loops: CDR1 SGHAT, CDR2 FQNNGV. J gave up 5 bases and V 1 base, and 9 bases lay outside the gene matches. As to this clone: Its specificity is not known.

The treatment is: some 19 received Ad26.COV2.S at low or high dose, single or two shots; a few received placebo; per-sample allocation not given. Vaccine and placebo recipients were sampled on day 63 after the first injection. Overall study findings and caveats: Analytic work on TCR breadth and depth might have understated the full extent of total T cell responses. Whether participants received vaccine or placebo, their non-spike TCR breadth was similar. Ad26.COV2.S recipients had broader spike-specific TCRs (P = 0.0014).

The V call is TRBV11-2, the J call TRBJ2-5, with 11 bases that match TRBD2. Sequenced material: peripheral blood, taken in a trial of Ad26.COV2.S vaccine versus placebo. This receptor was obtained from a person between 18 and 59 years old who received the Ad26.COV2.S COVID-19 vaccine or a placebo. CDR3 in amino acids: CASSLVWLAGGWETQYF. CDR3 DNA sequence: TGTGCCAGCAGCTTAGTTTGGCTAGCGGGAGGTTGGGAGACCCAGTACTTC.